This TCR beta chain was identified in a study of blood T cell repertoires in COVID-19. As for the study in general: The study drew acute and convalescent COVID-19 samples from the United States, Italy and Spain. PBMCs, B-cell-depleted T cells, or T cells provided the cDNA or gDNA that made up the material.

Using immunoSEQ multiplex PCR, the repertoire was profiled, and TCRdb retains in-frame clones only, with some absent. The sample has 90,000 to 130,000 clones, roughly four fifths seen once. Deletions cut 6 bases from V and 4 bases from J, with 15 bases between. CDR1 and CDR2 (germline): MDHEN, SYDVKM. CDR3 size: 14 residues. This TCR was recovered from a woman aged 65 to 85 with acute or convalescent COVID-19. This chain links TRBV28 with TRBJ1-1; maybe TRBD1 (6 bases). The sequenced material came from peripheral blood. In DNA form, the CDR3 reads TGTGCCAGCAGCGGGGGGCAGTTCCTCACTGAAGCTTTCTTT. The encoded protein is CASSGGQFLTEAFF.